Listed here is a single T cell receptor beta chain. The antigen remains unidentified. Germline V gives CDR1 SEHNR, CDR2 FQNEAQ (reference sequence). The CDR3 spans 14 residues. The sample is PBMC spiked with counted cells of clone KT2. This entry belongs to a study of quantifying T cell responses using KT2 cells. As for the study in general: cDNA was made from DNase-treated RNA using alpha and beta constant primers.

Whole-study findings and limits: Even the lowest spike-in, about one KT2 cell per 100,000 PBMC, yielded detectable KT2 sequences. Very high KT2 spike-in numbers caused saturation in KT2 sequence detection.

The cDNA 3' end received a ligated oligonucleotide with a UMI. First-round PCR used 3 to 4 cycles and beta primers RC1.1 and RC1.2 covering TRBC1 and TRBC2. MiXCR was run by TCRdb on the UMI-ligation and nested PCR reads, yielding one entry per CDR3 protein. The sample consists of some 43,000 distinct CDR3 sequences, more than 15% of them appearing once. The sequenced material came from PBMCs spiked with cells of the T cell clone KT2. This rearrangement joins TRBV7-9 to TRBJ2-2; TRBD2 aligns across 9 bases. This TCR was sampled from a human donor. CDR3 in amino acids: CATLLAGGTGELFF. In nucleotides, the CDR3 is TGTGCGACCCTCCTGGCGGGAGGGACCGGGGAGCTGTTTTTT. Variable domain in full (rest from reference TRBV7-9 and TRBJ2-2): DTGVSQNPRHKITKRGQNVTFRCDPISEHNRLYWYRQTLGQGPEFLTYFQNEAQLEKSRLLSDRFSAERPKGSFSTLEIQRTEQGDSAMYLCATLLAGGTGELFFGEGSRLTVL.